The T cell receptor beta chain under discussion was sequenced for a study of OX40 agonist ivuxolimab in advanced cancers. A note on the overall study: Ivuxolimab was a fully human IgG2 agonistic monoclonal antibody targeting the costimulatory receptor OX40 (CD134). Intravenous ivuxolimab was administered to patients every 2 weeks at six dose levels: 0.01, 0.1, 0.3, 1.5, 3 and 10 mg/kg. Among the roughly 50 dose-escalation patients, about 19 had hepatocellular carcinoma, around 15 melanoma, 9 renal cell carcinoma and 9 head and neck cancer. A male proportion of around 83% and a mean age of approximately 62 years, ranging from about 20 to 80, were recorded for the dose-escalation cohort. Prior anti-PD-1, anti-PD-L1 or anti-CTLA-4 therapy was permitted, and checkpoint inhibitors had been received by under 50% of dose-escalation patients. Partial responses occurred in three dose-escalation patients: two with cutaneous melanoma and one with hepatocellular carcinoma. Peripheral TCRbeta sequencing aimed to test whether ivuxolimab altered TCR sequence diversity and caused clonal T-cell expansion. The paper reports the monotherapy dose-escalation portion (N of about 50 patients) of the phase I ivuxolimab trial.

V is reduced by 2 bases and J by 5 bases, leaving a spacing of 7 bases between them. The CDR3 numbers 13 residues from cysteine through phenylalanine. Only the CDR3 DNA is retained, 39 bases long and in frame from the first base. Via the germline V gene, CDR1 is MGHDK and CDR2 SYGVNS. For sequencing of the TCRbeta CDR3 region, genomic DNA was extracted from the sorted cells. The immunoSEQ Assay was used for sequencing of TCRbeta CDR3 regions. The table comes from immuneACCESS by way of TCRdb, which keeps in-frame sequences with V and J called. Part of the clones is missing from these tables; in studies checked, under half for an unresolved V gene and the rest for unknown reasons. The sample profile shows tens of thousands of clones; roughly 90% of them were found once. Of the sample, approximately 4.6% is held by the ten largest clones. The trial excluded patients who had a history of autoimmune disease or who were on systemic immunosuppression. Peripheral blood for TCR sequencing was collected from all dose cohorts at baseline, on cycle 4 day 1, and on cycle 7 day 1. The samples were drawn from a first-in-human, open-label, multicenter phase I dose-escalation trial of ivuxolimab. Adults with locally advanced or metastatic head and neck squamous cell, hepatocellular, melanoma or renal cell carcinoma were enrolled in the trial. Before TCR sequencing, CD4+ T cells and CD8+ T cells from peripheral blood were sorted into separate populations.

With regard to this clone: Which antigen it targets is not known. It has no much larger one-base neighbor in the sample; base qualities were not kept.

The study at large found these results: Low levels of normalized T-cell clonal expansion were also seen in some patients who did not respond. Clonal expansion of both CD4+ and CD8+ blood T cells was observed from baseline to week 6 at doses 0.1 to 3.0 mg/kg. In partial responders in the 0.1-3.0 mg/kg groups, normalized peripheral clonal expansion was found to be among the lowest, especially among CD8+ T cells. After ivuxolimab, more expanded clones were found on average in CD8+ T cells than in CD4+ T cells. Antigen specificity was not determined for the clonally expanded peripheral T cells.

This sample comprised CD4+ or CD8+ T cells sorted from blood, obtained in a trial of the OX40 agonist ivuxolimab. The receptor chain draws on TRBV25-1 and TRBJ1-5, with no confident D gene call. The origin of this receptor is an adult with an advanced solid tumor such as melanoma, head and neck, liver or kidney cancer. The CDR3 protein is CASSETGDQPQHF. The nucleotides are TGTGCCAGCAGTGAAACCGGGGATCAGCCCCAGCATTTT.